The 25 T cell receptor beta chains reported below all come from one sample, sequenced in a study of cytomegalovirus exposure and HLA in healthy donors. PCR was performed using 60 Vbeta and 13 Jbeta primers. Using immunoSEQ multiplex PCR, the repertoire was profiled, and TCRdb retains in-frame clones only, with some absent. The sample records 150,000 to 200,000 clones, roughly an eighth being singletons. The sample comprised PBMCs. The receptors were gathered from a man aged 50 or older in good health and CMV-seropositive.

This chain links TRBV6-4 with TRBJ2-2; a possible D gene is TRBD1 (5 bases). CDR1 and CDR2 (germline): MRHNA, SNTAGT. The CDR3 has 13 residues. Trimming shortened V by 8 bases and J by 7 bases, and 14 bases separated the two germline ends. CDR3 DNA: TGTGCCAGCGACCGGACACCCGGCGGGGAGCTGTTTTTT. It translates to CASDRTPGGELFF.

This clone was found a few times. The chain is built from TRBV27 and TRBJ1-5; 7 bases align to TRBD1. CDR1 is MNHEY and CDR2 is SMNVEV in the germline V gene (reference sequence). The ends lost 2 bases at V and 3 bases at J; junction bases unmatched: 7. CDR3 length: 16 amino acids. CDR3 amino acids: CASSLVGQGVNQPQHF. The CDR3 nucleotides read TGTGCCAGCAGTTTAGTTGGGCAGGGGGTCAATCAGCCCCAGCATTTT.

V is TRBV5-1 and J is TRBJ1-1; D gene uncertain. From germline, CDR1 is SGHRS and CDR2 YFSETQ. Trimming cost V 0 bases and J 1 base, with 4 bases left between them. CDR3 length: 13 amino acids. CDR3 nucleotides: TGCGCCAGCAGCTTGGACTCGAACACTGAAGCTTTCTTT. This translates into CASSLDSNTEAFF.

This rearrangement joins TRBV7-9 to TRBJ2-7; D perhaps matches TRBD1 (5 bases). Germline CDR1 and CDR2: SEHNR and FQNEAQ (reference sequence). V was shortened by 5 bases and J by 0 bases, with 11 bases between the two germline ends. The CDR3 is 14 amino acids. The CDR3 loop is CASSRSDSSYEQYF. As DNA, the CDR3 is TGTGCCAGCAGCCGATCCGACAGCTCCTACGAGCAGTACTTC.

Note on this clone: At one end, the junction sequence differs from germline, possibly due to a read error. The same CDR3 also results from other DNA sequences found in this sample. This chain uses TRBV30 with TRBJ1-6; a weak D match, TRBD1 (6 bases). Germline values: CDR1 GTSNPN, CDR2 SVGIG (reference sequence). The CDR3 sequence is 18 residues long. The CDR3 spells CAWSDGQSLRSYNSPLHF. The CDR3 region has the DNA TGTGCCTGGAGTGATGGACAGTCACTTCGCTCCTATAATTCCCCCCTCCACTTT.

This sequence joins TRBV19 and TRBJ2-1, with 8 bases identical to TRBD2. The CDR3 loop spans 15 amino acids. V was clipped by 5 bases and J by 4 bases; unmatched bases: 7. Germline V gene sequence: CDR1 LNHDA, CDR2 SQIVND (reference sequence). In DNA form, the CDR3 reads TGTGCCAGTAGTGATACAGCGGGAGCGTACAATGAGCAGTTCTTC. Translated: CASSDTAGAYNEQFF. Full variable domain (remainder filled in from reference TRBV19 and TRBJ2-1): DGGITQSPKYLFRKEGQNVTLSCEQNLNHDAMYWYRQDPGQGLRLIYYSQIVNDFQKGDIAEGYSVSREKKESFPLTVTSAQKNPTAFYLCASSDTAGAYNEQFFGPGTRLTVL.

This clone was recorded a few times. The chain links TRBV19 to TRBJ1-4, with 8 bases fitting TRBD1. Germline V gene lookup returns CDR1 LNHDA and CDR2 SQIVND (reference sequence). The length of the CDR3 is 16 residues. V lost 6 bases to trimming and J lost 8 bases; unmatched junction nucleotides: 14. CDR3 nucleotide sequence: TGTGCCAGTAGAGACAGAGCGGGACAGGTGAAGGAAAAACTGTTTTTT. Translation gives CASRDRAGQVKEKLFF.

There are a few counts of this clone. The CDR3 reads CASSLETGGYTF. CDR3 bases: TGTGCCAGCAGCCTGGAGACCGGGGGCTACACCTTC. This chain uses TRBV7-2 with TRBJ1-2, with D uncertain. The CDR3 contains 12 residues. Deletions cut 5 bases from V and 8 bases from J, with 12 bases between. CDR1 SGHTA and CDR2 FQGNSA come from the germline V gene. The complete variable domain, with remaining parts taken from reference TRBV7-2 and TRBJ1-2, reads GAGVSQSPSNKVTEKGKDVELRCDPISGHTALYWYRQSLGQGLEFLIYFQGNSAPDKSGLPSDRFSAERTGGSVSTLTIQRTQQEDSAVYLCASSLETGGYTFGSGTRLTVV.

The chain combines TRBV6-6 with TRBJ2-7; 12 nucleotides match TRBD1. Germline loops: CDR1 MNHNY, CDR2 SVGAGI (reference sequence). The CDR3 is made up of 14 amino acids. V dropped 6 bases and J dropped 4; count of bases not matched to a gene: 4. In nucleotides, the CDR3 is TGTGCCAGCAGAAGGGACAGGGGGCGGTACGAGCAGTACGTC. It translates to CASRRDRGRYEQYV.

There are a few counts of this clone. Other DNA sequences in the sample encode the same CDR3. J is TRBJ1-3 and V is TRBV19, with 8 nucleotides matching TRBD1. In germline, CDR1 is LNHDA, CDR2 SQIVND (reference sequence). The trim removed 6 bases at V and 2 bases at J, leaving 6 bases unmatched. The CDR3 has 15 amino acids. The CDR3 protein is CASSRTGGTGNTIYF. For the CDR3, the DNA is TGTGCCAGTAGCCGAACAGGGGGGACTGGAAACACCATATATTTT.

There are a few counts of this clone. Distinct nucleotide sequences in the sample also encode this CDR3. The CDR3 sequence is CASSEGQGYNSPLHF. CDR3 coding DNA: TGTGCCAGCAGCGAGGGACAGGGTTATAATTCACCCCTCCACTTT. This chain links TRBV6-1 with TRBJ1-6; 9 positions match TRBD1. In germline, CDR1 is MNHNS, CDR2 SASEGT. Trimming at V came to 6 bases and at J to 4 bases, leaving 4 bases not matched to a gene. This CDR3 region has 15 residues.

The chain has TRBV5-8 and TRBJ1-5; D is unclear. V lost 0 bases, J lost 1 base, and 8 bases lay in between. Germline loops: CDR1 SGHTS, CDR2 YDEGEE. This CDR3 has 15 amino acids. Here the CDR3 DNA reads TGTGCCAGCAGCTTGGAAAGCCGGAGCAATCAGCCCCAGCATTTT. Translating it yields CASSLESRSNQPQHF.

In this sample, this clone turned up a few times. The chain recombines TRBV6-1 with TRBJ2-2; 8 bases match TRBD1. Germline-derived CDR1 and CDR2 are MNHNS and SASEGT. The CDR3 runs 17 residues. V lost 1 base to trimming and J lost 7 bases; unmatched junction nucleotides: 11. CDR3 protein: CASSEVQGRGLIGELFF. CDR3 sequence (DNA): TGTGCCAGCAGTGAAGTCCAGGGCAGGGGGCTAATCGGGGAGCTGTTTTTT.

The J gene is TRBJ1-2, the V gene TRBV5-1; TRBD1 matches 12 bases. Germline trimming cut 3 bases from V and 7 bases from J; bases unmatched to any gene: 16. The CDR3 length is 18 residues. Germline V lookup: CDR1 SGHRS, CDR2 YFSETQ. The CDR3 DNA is TGCGCCAGCAGCTCCGGCGGGACAGGGGGCCCCGTTACGGCTGGCTACACCTTC. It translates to CASSSGGTGGPVTAGYTF.

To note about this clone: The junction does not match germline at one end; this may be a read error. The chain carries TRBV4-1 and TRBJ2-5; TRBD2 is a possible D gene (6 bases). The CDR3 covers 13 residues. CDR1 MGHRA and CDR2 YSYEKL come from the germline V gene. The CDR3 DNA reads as TGCGCCGGCAGCCGGTGGAGGGATGAGACCCAGTACTTC. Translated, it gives CAGSRWRDETQYF.

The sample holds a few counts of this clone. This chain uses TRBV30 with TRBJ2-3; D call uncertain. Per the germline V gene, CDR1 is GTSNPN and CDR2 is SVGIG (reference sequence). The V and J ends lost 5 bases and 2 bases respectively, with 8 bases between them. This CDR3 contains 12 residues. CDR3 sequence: CAWDFTTDTQYF. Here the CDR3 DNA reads TGTGCCTGGGACTTTACCACAGATACGCAGTATTTT.

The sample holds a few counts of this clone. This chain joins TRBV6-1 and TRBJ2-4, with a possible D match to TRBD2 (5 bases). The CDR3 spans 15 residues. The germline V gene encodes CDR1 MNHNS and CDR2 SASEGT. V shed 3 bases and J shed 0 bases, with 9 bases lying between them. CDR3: CASSDGGLAKNIQYF. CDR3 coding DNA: TGTGCCAGCAGTGACGGCGGACTAGCCAAAAACATTCAGTACTTC.

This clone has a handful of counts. CDR3 protein: CASSIGQSYTDTQYF. The CDR3, as DNA: TGTGCCAGTAGTATCGGACAGAGTTACACAGATACGCAGTATTTT. This chain uses TRBV19 with TRBJ2-3; possibly TRBD1 for D (6 bases). The ends were cut back, 3 bases at V and 2 bases at J, with 12 bases in the middle. Germline V gives CDR1 LNHDA, CDR2 SQIVND (reference sequence). This CDR3 is 15 amino acids long.

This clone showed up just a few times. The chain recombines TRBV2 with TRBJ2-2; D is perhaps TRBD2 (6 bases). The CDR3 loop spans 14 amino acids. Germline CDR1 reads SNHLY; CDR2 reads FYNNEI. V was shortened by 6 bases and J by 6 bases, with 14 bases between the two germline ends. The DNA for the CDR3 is TGTGCCAGCAGGCAAACTAGCATAGCCGGGGAGCTGTTTTTT. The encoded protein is CASRQTSIAGELFF.

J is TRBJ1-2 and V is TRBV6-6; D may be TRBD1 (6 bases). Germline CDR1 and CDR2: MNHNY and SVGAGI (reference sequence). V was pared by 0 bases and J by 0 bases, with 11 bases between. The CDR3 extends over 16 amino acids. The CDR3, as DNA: TGTGCCAGCAGTTACTCAGGGGGAACTACTAACTATGGCTACACCTTC. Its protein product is CASSYSGGTTNYGYTF.

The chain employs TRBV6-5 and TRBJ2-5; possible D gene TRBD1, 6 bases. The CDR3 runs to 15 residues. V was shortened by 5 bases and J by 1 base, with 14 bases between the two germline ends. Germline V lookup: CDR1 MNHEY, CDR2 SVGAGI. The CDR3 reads CASSRSQGPQETQYF. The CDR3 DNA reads TGTGCCAGCAGTAGATCACAGGGACCCCAAGAGACCCAGTACTTC.

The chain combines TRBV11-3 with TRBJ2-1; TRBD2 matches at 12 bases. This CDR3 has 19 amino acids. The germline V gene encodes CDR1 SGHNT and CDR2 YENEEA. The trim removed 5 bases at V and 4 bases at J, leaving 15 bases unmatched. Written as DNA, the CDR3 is TGTGCCAGCAGCCTGGGCCCTAGCGGGGGGGCGAGCGGGTACAATGAGCAGTTCTTC. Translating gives CASSLGPSGGASGYNEQFF.

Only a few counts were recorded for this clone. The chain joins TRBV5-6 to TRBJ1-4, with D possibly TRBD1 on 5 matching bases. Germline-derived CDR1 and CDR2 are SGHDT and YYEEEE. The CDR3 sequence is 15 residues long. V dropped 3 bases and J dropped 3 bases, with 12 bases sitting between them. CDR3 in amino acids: CASSSSGLANEKLFF. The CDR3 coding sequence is TGTGCCAGCAGCTCGTCAGGGTTGGCTAATGAAAAACTGTTTTTT. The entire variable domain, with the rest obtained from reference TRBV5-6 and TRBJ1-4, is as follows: DAGVTQSPTHLIKTRGQQVTLRCSPKSGHDTVSWYQQALGQGPQFIFQYYEEEERQRGNFPDRFSGHQFPNYSSELNVNALLLGDSALYLCASSSSGLANEKLFFGSGTQLSVL.

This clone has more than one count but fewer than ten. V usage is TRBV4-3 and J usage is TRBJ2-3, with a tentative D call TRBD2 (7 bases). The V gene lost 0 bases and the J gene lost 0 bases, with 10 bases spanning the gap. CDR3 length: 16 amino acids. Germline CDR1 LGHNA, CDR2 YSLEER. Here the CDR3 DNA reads TGCGCCAGCAGCCAAGAAAGCGGGACAAGCACAGATACGCAGTATTTT. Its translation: CASSQESGTSTDTQYF.

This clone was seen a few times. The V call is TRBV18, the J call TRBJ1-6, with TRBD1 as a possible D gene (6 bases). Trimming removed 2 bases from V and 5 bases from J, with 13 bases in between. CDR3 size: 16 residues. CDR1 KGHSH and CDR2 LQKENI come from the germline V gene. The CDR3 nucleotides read TGTGCCAGCTCACCATTTTTCGCAGGGGATAATTCACCCCTCCACTTT. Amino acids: CASSPFFAGDNSPLHF.